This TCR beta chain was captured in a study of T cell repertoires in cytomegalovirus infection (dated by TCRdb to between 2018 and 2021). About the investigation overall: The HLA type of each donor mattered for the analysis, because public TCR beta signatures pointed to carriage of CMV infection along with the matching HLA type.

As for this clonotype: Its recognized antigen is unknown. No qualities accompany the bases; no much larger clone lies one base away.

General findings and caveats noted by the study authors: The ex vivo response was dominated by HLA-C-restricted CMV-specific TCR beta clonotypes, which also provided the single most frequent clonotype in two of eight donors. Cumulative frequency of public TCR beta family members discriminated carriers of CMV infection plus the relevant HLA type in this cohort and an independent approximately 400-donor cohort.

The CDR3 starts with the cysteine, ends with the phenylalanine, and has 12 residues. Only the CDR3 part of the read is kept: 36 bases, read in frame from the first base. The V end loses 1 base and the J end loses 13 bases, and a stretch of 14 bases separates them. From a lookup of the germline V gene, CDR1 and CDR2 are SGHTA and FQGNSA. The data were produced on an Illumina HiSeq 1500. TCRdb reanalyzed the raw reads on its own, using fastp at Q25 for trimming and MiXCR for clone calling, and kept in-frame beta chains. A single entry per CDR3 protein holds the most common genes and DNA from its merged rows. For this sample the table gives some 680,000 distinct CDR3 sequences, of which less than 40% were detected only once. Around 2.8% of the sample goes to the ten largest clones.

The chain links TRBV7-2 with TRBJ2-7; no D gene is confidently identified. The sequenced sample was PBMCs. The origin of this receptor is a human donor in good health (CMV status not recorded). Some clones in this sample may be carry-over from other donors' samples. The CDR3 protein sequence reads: CASSLDGYDHYF. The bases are TGTGCCAGCAGCTTAGATGGCTACGATCATTACTTC.